The 10 T cell receptor beta chains below were found in one sample sequenced in a study of early T cells in non-severe SARS-CoV-2 infection (dated by TCRdb to the early 2020s). Libraries were prepared through 5' RACE. Sequencing relied on a NextSeq 500. TCRdb reran the public reads through fastp at Q25 and MiXCR, keeping productive beta chains. All rows with the same CDR3 protein become a single entry with the most common DNA and genes. A total of around 30,000 distinct CDR3 sequences appear in this sample, 9.5% to 10% of them only once. The top ten constitute around 13% of the sample. The specimen sequenced was whole blood. Receptors were obtained from an adult who was a healthcare worker with PCR-confirmed SARS-CoV-2 infection or an uninfected control (not recorded which).

This clonotype has ten or more counts. The V gene is TRBV12-3 or TRBV12-4, the J gene TRBJ2-5; D may be TRBD1 or TRBD2 (5 bases each). The CDR3 is 15 residues long. Trimming shortened V by 4 bases and J by 5 bases, and 17 bases separated the two germline ends. The chain's CDR3 is CASSSAGTVRETQYF. As DNA, the CDR3 is TGTGCCAGCAGTTCTGCCGGGACCGTGAGGGAGACCCAGTACTTC.

This clonotype appeared many times. CDR3: CASSFGVGGSGDYEQYF. DNA for the CDR3: TGTGCCAGCAGTTTCGGGGTCGGGGGCAGCGGCGACTACGAGCAGTACTTC. This sequence joins TRBV28 and TRBJ2-7, with D tentatively TRBD1 or TRBD2 (6 bases each). Trimming took 3 bases from V and 3 from J, leaving 21 bases between them. The CDR3 consists of 17 residues. In germline, CDR1 is MDHEN, CDR2 SYDVKM.

This sequence joins TRBV27 and TRBJ2-1, with 7 bases identical to TRBD1. The V gene end was trimmed by 5 bases and the J gene end by 4 bases; junction bases not matched to a gene: 8. This CDR3 is built from 15 residues. From germline, CDR1 is MNHEY and CDR2 SMNVEV (reference sequence). CDR3 region: CASSPRDSSYNEQFF. Written as DNA, the CDR3 is TGTGCCAGCAGTCCCCGGGACAGTTCATACAATGAGCAGTTCTTC.

Note on this clonotype: A read error may explain this, as a much larger clone is one base away. J is TRBJ2-5 and V is TRBV11-2; D is possibly TRBD1 (5 bases). The CDR3 length is 15 residues. Germline V CDR1 and CDR2: SGHAT, FQNNGV. The CDR3 DNA reads TGTGTCAGCGCCTTCTCCCCCAGGGATTCGGAGACCCAGTACTTC. This codes for CVSAFSPRDSETQYF.

The chain recombines TRBV29-1 with TRBJ1-4; tentatively, D is TRBD1 (6 bases). V shed 7 bases and J shed 6 bases, with 15 bases lying between them. CDR1 is SQVTM and CDR2 is ANQGSEA in the germline V gene. CDR3 size: 13 residues. The CDR3 loop reads CSAKQGSDEKLFF. The CDR3 region has the DNA TGCAGCGCCAAACAGGGAAGTGATGAAAAACTGTTTTTT.

The chain combines TRBV7-2 with TRBJ2-1, with 10 nucleotides matching TRBD1. Germline CDR1 reads SGHTA; CDR2 reads FQGNSA. The CDR3 is 16 amino acids. Unmatched junction bases numbered 10, after V lost 5 bases and J lost 6 bases. The CDR3 nucleotides read TGTGCCAGCAGCCTTTCTTACGGGACAGGGGTCAATGAGCAGTTCTTC. The encoded protein is CASSLSYGTGVNEQFF.

By frequency in the sample, this clonotype is medium-sized. V usage is TRBV11-2 and J usage is TRBJ2-1; the D is unclear. V shed 5 bases and J shed 4 bases, with 3 bases lying between them. Germline values: CDR1 SGHAT, CDR2 FQNNGV. The CDR3 has 11 residues. The CDR3 sequence: CASSPYNEQFF. CDR3 DNA sequence: TGTGCCAGCAGCCCTTACAATGAGCAGTTCTTC.

The chain is built from TRBV13 and TRBJ1-2, with D perhaps matching TRBD1 (5 bases). Trimming shortened V by 5 bases and J by 4 bases, and 17 bases separated the two germline ends. This CDR3 comprises 15 residues. Germline CDR1 PRHDT, CDR2 FYEKMQ (reference sequence). This CDR3 reads CASSPSNRFPYGYTF. CDR3 bases: TGTGCCAGCAGCCCGTCGAACAGGTTCCCCTATGGCTACACCTTC.

This clonotype rates as medium-sized (0.01 to 0.1%). The chain couples TRBV29-1 to TRBJ1-1; TRBD1 matches at 7 bases. The V gene end was trimmed by 6 bases and the J gene end by 8 bases; junction bases not matched to a gene: 3. CDR3 length: 10 amino acids. Germline V lookup: CDR1 SQVTM, CDR2 ANQGSEA. The chain's CDR3 is CSVQTGEAFF. CDR3 in DNA: TGCAGCGTGCAGACAGGGGAAGCTTTCTTT.

This clonotype was detected ten times or more. The rearrangement uses TRBV7-6 and TRBJ1-6; D is perhaps TRBD1 (5 bases). V dropped 2 bases and J dropped 9 bases, with 17 bases sitting between them. The CDR3 loop spans 16 amino acids. Germline CDR1 is SGHVS and CDR2 is FNYEAQ. CDR3 sequence reads: CASSLRDPSSGSPLHF. Written as DNA, the CDR3 is TGTGCCAGCAGCTTAAGGGACCCAAGCTCAGGTTCACCCCTCCACTTT.